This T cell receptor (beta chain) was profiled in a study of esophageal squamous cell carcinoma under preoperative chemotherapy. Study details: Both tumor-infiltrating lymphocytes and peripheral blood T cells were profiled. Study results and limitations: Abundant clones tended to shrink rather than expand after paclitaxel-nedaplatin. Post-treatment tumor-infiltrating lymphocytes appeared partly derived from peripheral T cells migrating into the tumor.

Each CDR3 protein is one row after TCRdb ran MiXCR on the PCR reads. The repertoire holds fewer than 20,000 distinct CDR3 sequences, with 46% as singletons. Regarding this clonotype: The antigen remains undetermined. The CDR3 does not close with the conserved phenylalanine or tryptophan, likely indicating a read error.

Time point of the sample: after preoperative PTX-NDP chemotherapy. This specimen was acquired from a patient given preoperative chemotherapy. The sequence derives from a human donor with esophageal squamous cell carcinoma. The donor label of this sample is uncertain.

For the CDR3, the DNA is TGTGCCAGCAGTTACTCGAGAGGCGGGGCGGGGCAAACGTCCCAGTACTTG. This encodes CASSYSRGGAGQTSQYL. The chain couples TRBV6-5 to TRBJ2-5; a possible D gene is TRBD2 (6 bases). Germline values: CDR1 MNHEY, CDR2 SVGAGI. The CDR3 has 17 residues. Trimming removed 0 bases at V and 9 bases at J, with 23 bases between.